This entry describes one TCR beta chain. The antigen is unknown. The V end lost 1 base, the J end lost 0 bases, and 13 bases lay between the germline ends. This CDR3 has 16 amino acids. The V gene's germline CDR1 is SGHTA and CDR2 FQGNSA. Treatment denoted: roughly 10-day PBMC culture with coronavirus spike peptide pools or control peptides (ViraFEST assay). The sample originates from a study of vaccination and CD4 T cells after COVID-19. The Oncomine TCR Beta short-read assay sequenced DNA from cultured CD4+ T cells. TCRdb processed the PCR reads anew with MiXCR; each CDR3 protein has one entry. The table shows 15,000 to 20,000 distinct CDR3 sequences, with roughly half occurring only once.

The TCR sequence derives from a human donor who had recovered from COVID-19. The sample here was CD4+ T cells from blood, cultured in vitro, taken after SARS-CoV-2 vaccination. The chain employs TRBV7-2 and TRBJ2-7, with D perhaps TRBD2 (5 bases). The CDR3 DNA reads as TGTGCCAGCAGCTTAGGGCCAGCGGTGATCTCCTACGAGCAGTACTTC. Amino acid sequence: CASSLGPAVISYEQYF. The full variable domain, with the rest looked up from reference TRBV7-2 and TRBJ2-7, is GAGVSQSPSNKVTEKGKDVELRCDPISGHTALYWYRQSLGQGLEFLIYFQGNSAPDKSGLPSDRFSAERTGGSVSTLTIQRTQQEDSAVYLCASSLGPAVISYEQYFGPGTRLTVT.